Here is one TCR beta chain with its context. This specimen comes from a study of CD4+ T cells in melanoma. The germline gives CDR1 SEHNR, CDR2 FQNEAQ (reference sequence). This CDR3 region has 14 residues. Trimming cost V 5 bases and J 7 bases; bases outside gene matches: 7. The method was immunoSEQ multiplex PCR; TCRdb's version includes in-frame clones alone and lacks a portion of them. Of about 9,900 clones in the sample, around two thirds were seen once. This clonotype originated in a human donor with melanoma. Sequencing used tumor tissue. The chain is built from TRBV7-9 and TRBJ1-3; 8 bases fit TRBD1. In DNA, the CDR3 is TGTGCCAGCAGCGTCGGACAGGGATGGAACACCATATATTTT. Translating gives CASSVGQGWNTIYF.